This T cell receptor beta chain came from a study of cytomegalovirus exposure and HLA in healthy donors. In the PCR, 60 Vbeta and 13 Jbeta primers were used. Authors' data handling: Later, roughly 77 million unique TCR beta chains were counted in an analysis, and around 11 million of them were shared. Profiling relied on immunoSEQ multiplex PCR, and the TCRdb table lists in-frame clones only, not all of them. The V and J calls and clone size come from that table; D and trimming were worked out from the DNA. The table lists about 130,000 clones, 74% of them singletons, with around 3.9% in the top ten. Study-level points and caveats: In a later analysis, specific HLA alleles were associated with 15,000 to 20,000 TCR beta sequences at a 0.05 false discovery rate. Further analysis was carried out later, and it showed several of the most significant clusters appearing linked to common viral pathogens. Generally TCR sequences proved uncommon, though certain public TCRs appeared in numerous donors.

Of note for this clone: Its antigen is unidentified.

This receptor was identified in a woman between 50 and 59 years old in good health and CMV-seropositive. Sequenced: PBMCs.

CDR3 residues: CASSSGQGEGYTF. CDR3 nucleotides: TGTGCCAGCAGTTCCGGACAGGGTGAAGGCTACACCTTC. The V gene is TRBV28, the J gene TRBJ1-2, with TRBD1 identical over 8 bases. Trimming removed 4 bases from V and 8 bases from J; junction bases left unmatched: 6. CDR1 is MDHEN, CDR2 SYDVKM, per germline. The CDR3 extends over 13 amino acids.